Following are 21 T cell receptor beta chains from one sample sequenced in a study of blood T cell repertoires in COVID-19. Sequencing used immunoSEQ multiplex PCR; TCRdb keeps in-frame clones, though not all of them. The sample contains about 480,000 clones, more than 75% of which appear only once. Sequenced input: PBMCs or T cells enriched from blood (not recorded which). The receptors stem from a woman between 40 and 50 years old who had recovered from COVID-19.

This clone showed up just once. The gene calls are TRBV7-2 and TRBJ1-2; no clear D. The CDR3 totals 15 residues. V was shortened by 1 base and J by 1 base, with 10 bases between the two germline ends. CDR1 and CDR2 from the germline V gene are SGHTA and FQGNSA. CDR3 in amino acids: CASSLGGVSNYGYTF. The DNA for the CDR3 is TGTGCCAGCAGCTTAGGTGGAGTGAGTAACTATGGCTACACCTTC.

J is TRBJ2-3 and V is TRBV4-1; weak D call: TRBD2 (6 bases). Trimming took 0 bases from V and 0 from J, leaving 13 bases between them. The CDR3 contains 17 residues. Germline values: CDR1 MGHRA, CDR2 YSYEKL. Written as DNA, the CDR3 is TGCGCCAGCAGCCAAGATGGGAGGCTGTCTAGCACAGATACGCAGTATTTT. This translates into CASSQDGRLSSTDTQYF.

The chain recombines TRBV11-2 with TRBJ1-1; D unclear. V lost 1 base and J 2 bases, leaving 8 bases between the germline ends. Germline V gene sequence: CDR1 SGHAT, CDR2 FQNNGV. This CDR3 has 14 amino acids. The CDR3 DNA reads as TGTGCCAGCAGCTTAGTTGGGCAAAACACTGAAGCTTTCTTT. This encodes CASSLVGQNTEAFF. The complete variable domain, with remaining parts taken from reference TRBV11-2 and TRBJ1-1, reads EAGVAQSPRYKIIEKRQSVAFWCNPISGHATLYWYQQILGQGPKLLIQFQNNGVVDDSQLPKDRFSAERLKGVDSTLKIQPAKLEDSAVYLCASSLVGQNTEAFFGQGTRLTVV.

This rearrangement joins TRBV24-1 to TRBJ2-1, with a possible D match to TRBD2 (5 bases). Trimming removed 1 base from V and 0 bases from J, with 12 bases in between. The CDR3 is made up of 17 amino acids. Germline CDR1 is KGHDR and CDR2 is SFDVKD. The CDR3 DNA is TGTGCCACCAGTGATTTCGGAAACGGGAACTCCTACAATGAGCAGTTCTTC. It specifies CATSDFGNGNSYNEQFF.

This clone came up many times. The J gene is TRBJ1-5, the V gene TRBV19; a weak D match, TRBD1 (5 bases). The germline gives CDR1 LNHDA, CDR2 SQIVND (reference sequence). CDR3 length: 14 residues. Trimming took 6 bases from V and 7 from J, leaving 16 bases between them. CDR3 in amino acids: CASRESQGGQPQHF. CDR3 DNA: TGTGCCAGTAGAGAAAGCCAGGGCGGACAGCCCCAGCATTTT.

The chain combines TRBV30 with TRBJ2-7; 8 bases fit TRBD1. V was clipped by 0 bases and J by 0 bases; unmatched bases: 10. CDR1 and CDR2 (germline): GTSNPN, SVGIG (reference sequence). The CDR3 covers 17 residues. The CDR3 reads CAWSVSLWDRSSYEQYF. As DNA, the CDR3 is TGTGCCTGGAGTGTAAGTTTGTGGGACAGGAGCTCCTACGAGCAGTACTTC. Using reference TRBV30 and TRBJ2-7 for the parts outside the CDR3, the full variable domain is SQTIHQWPATLVQPVGSPLSLECTVEGTSNPNLYWYRQAAGRGLQLLFYSVGIGQISSEVPQNLSASRPQDRQFILSSKKLLLSDSGFYLCAWSVSLWDRSSYEQYFGPGTRLTVT.

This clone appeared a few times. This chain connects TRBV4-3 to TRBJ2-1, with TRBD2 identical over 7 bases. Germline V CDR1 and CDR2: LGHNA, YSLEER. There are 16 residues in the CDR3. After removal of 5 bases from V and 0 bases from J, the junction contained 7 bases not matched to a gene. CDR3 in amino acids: CASSSNSGSSYNEQFF. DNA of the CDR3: TGCGCCAGCAGCTCAAATAGCGGGTCCTCCTACAATGAGCAGTTCTTC.

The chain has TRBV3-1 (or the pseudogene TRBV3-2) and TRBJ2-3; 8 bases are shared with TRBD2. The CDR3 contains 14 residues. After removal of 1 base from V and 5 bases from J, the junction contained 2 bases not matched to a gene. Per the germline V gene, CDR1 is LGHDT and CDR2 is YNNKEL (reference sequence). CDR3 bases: TGTGCCAGCAGCCAAGTAGCGGGAATAGATACGCAGTATTTT. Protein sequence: CASSQVAGIDTQYF.

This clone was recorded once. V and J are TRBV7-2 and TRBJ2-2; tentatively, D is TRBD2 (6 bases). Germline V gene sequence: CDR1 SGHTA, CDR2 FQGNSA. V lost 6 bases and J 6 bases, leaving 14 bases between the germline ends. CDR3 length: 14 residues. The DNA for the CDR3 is TGTGCCAGCAGACTTAACCCGGGGGCCGGGGAGCTGTTTTTT. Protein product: CASRLNPGAGELFF.

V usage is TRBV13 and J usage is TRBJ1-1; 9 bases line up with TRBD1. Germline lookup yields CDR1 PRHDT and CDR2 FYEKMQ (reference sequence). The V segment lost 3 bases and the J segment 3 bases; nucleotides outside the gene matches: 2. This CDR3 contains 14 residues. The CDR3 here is CASSFRDRDTEAFF. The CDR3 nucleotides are TGTGCCAGCAGCTTCCGGGACAGGGACACTGAAGCTTTCTTT.

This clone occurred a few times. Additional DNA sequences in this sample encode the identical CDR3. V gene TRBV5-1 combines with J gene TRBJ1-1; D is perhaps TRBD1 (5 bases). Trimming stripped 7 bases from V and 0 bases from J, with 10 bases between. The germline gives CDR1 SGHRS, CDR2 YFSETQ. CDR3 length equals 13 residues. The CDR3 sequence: CASSLGLNTEAFF. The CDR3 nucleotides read TGCGCCAGCTCCCTGGGGCTGAACACTGAAGCTTTCTTT.

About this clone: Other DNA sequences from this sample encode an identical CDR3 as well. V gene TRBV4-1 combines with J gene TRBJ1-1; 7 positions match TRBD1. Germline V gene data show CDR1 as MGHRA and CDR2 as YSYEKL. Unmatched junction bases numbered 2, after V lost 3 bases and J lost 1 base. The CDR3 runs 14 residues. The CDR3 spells CASSHNRGNTEAFF. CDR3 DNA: TGCGCCAGCAGCCATAACAGGGGGAACACTGAAGCTTTCTTT.

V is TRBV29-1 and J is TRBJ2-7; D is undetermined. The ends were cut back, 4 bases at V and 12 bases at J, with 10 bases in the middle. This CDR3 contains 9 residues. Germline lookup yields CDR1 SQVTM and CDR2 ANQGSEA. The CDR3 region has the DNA TGCAGCGTTGGTTCGAGGAGGTACTTC. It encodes CSVGSRRYF.

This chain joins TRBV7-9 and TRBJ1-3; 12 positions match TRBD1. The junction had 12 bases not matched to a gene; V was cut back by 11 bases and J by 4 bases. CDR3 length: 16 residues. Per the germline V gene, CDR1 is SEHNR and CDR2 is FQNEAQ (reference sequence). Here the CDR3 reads CASTGTGGWVGNTIYF. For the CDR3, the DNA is TGTGCCTCAACCGGGACAGGGGGCTGGGTCGGAAACACCATATATTTT. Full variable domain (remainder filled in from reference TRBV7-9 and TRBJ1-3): DTGVSQNPRHKITKRGQNVTFRCDPISEHNRLYWYRQTLGQGPEFLTYFQNEAQLEKSRLLSDRFSAERPKGSFSTLEIQRTEQGDSAMYLCASTGTGGWVGNTIYFGEGSWLTVV.

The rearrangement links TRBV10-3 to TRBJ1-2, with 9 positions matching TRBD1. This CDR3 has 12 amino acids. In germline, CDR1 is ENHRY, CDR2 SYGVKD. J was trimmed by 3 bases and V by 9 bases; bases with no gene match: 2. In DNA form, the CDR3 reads TGTGCCATTCGACAGGGGGACTATGGCTACACCTTC. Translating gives CAIRQGDYGYTF.

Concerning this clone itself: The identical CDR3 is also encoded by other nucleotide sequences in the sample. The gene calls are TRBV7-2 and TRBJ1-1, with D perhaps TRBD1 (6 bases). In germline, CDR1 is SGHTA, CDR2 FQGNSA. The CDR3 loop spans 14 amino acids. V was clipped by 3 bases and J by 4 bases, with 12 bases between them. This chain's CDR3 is CASSFRGVGTEAFF. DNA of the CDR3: TGTGCCAGCAGCTTCAGGGGCGTTGGCACTGAAGCTTTCTTT.

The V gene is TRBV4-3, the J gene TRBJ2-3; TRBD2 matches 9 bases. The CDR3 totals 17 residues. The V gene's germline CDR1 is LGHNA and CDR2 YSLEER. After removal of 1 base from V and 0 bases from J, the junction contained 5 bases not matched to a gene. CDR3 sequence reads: CASSQAATSGSTDTQYF. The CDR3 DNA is TGCGCCAGCAGCCAAGCCGCGACTAGCGGTAGCACAGATACGCAGTATTTT.

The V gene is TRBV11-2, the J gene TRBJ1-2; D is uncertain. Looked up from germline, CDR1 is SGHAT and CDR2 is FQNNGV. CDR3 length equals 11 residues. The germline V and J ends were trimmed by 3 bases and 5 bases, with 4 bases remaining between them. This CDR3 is CASSFVYGYTF. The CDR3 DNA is TGTGCCAGCAGCTTCGTGTATGGCTACACCTTC.

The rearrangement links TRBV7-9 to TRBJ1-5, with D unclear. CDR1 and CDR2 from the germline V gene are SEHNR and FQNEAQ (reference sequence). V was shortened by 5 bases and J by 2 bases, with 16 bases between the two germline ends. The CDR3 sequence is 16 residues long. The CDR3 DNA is TGTGCCAGCAGCCCCGAACCCGGGAAGCGCAATCAGCCCCAGCATTTT. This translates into CASSPEPGKRNQPQHF.

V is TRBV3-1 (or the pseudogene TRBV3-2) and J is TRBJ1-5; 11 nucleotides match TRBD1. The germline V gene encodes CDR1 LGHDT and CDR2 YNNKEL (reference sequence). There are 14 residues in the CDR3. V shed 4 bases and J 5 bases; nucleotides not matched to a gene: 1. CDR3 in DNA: TGTGCCAGCAGCCCGGGACAGGGGGATCAGCCCCAGCATTTT. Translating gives CASSPGQGDQPQHF.

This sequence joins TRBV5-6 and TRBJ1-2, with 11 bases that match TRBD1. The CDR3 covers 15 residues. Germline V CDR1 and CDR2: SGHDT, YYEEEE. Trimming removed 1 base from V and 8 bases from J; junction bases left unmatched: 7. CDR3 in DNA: TGTGCCAGCAGCTTGTTCGGACAGGGGGCGCGGGGCTACACCTTC. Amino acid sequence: CASSLFGQGARGYTF.